Described below is a single T cell receptor (beta chain) sequence and its context. Many counts were recorded for this clonotype. It has no known antigen specificity. No base quality information exists; no much larger clone differs at one position. Libraries were constructed by PCR. Sequencing relied on an Illumina HiSeq 2500. TCR libraries were prepared with molecular barcoding, using unique molecular identifiers to normalize TCRbeta repertoire quantification. The raw public reads went through TCRdb reprocessing: fastp at Q25, MiXCR clone calling, in-frame beta chains kept. Each entry is one CDR3 protein sequence, shown with its most common DNA and genes. The sample has about 590,000 distinct CDR3 sequences on record, 10% to 15% of them singletons. Jointly, the top ten make up around 2.2% of the sample. The data stem from a study of T-cell reconstitution after alpha-beta-depleted transplantation in children listed by TCRdb under 2016. Broadly, across the study: Using TCR repertoire profiling, the study followed T-cell immune reconstitution in a quantitative way in children after TCRalphabeta/CD19-depleted allogeneic hematopoietic cell transplantation. General study outcomes and caveats: The high TCRbeta diversity at day 60 in some patients was ascribed to recipient T cells and intrathymic progenitors that had survived conditioning. The apparently early alphabetaT-cell count recovery about two months after transplant was reportedly dependent on only several hundred rapidly expanded clones derived from non-depleted graft cells. Over the following months the frequencies of hyperexpanded clones went down, and after one year T-cell counts and TCRbeta diversity were mostly credited to newly produced T cells.

From the germline V gene, CDR1 is SGHRS and CDR2 is YFSETQ. The CDR3 runs 16 amino acids, cysteine and phenylalanine included. Only the CDR3 portion is preserved as DNA: 48 bases, with reading frame beginning at the first base. Trimming removed 0 bases from V and 0 bases from J; the gene matches leave 5 bases unexplained. The intended sense of this specimen's treatment or condition label: allogeneic hematopoietic cell transplantation with graft depleted of TCRalphabeta T cells and CD19 B cells. The transplant recipients were children given TCRalphabeta/CD19-depleted allogeneic hematopoietic cell grafts.

The clonotype originates from a male patient younger than 18 who had a stem cell transplant for acute myeloid leukemia, so the T cells may come from the graft donor. The rearranged segments are TRBV5-1 and TRBJ2-7, with 8 central nucleotides matching TRBD2. This specimen consisted of PBMCs, mostly from graft donor cells, obtained 360 days after TCRalphabeta/CD19-depleted stem cell transplant. The CDR3 region: CASSLGLARFSYEQYF. The bases read TGCGCCAGCAGCTTGGGACTAGCGCGGTTCTCCTACGAGCAGTACTTC.